The rows below give T cell receptor beta chains drawn from one sample of a study of T cells after yellow fever vaccination. TCRdb reanalysed the 5' RACE reads using MiXCR and keeps one entry per CDR3 protein. The repertoire holds about 260,000 distinct CDR3 sequences, about 5% seen once, with 2.5% to 4% in the top ten. Sequencing used CD4+ T cells sorted from PBMCs, obtained on the day of the yellow fever booster vaccination. All receptors come from a man between 18 and 35 years old who received the YFV17D yellow fever vaccine. CDR3s include the opening cysteine and the closing phenylalanine or tryptophan. Each record gives: D gene, clone size, J gene, V gene, CDR3 DNA, CDR3 protein. The D gene is left open where the match is weak. The listing skips clone size in some rows; elsewhere it reads once, few, many or a size class.

d_call: NA
clone_size: NA
j_call: TRBJ1-4
v_call: TRBV12-3/TRBV12-4
cdr3_nt: TGTGCCAGCAGTTTAGACCGGGGGGGGGAAAAACTGTTTTTT
cdr3_aa: CASSLDRGGEKLFF

d_call: TRBD1
clone_size: NA
j_call: TRBJ1-6
v_call: TRBV5-1
cdr3_nt: TGCGCCAGCAGCTTGGCCTCCGCGCAGGGGGGAGACCCCCTCCACTTT
cdr3_aa: CASSLASAQGGDPLHF

d_call: NA
clone_size: many
j_call: TRBJ2-1
v_call: TRBV5-1
cdr3_nt: TGCGCCAGCAGACTGGCGGGGTGGACCTACAATGAGCAGTTCTTC
cdr3_aa: CASRLAGWTYNEQFF

d_call: TRBD2
clone_size: few
j_call: TRBJ2-5
v_call: TRBV9
cdr3_nt: TGTGCCAGCAGCGTAATCGGACTAGCGGGGGGTCAAGAGACCCAGTACTTC
cdr3_aa: CASSVIGLAGGQETQYF

d_call: NA
clone_size: many
j_call: TRBJ2-3
v_call: TRBV2
cdr3_nt: TGTGCCAGGACAAGTGGTCGACAGAGGGCTCAAGATACGCAGTATTTT
cdr3_aa: CARTSGRQRAQDTQYF

d_call: NA
clone_size: many
j_call: TRBJ1-5
v_call: TRBV20-1
cdr3_nt: TGCAGTGCTAGAGTCTGGGCCCAAGGGCAGCCCCAGCATTTT
cdr3_aa: CSARVWAQGQPQHF

d_call: NA
clone_size: many
j_call: TRBJ2-7
v_call: TRBV10-3
cdr3_nt: TGTGCCATCAGTGAGTCGACAGGTATCCCCTACGAGCAGTACTTC
cdr3_aa: CAISESTGIPYEQYF

d_call: NA
clone_size: NA
j_call: TRBJ2-3
v_call: TRBV24-1
cdr3_nt: TGTGCCACCAGCACGCAGGGAGCAGATACGCAGTATTTT
cdr3_aa: CATSTQGADTQYF

d_call: NA
clone_size: NA
j_call: TRBJ2-1
v_call: TRBV6-6
cdr3_nt: TGTGCCAGCAGTTCGTCTGGAGGGGAGCAGTTCTTC
cdr3_aa: CASSSSGGEQFF

d_call: TRBD2
clone_size: NA
j_call: TRBJ2-1
v_call: TRBV7-2
cdr3_nt: TGTGCCAGCAGCGCACTAGCGGGGAGCGTCGGGCAGTTCTTC
cdr3_aa: CASSALAGSVGQFF

d_call: NA
clone_size: NA
j_call: TRBJ1-2
v_call: TRBV5-1
cdr3_nt: TGCGCCAGCAGCACCGAGGGGGGGCTTGGCTACACCTTC
cdr3_aa: CASSTEGGLGYTF

d_call: TRBD2
clone_size: few
j_call: TRBJ2-5
v_call: TRBV6-2/TRBV6-3
cdr3_nt: TGTGCCAGCAGTTTTGGACTAGCGGGAGGAGAGACCCAGTACTTC
cdr3_aa: CASSFGLAGGETQYF

d_call: NA
clone_size: many
j_call: TRBJ1-4
v_call: TRBV25-1
cdr3_nt: TGTGCCAGCAGTAAAAATCGCCCCTGGGGTGAAAAACTGTTTTTT
cdr3_aa: CASSKNRPWGEKLFF

d_call: NA
clone_size: few
j_call: TRBJ1-2
v_call: TRBV20-1
cdr3_nt: TGCAGTGCTGACCAGAGGAACTATGGCTACACCTTC
cdr3_aa: CSADQRNYGYTF

d_call: NA
clone_size: many
j_call: TRBJ2-5
v_call: TRBV5-1
cdr3_nt: TGCGCCAGCAGCTTAGCAGGGTCCCGGGACGAGACCCAGTACTTC
cdr3_aa: CASSLAGSRDETQYF

d_call: NA
clone_size: many
j_call: TRBJ2-4
v_call: TRBV12-3/TRBV12-4
cdr3_nt: TGTGCCAGCACTCAACAGGGGAGGGGGAGTTATGCCATTCAGTACTTC
cdr3_aa: CASTQQGRGSYAIQYF

d_call: NA
clone_size: many
j_call: TRBJ1-1
v_call: TRBV7-2
cdr3_nt: TGTGCCAGCAGCTTGCTAAGACATGGAACTGAAGCTTTCTTT
cdr3_aa: CASSLLRHGTEAFF

d_call: TRBD1
clone_size: many
j_call: TRBJ1-5
v_call: TRBV7-2
cdr3_nt: TGTGCCAGCAGCAATAGACAGGGTGGAGGTCAGCCCCAGCATTTT
cdr3_aa: CASSNRQGGGQPQHF

d_call: TRBD1
clone_size: NA
j_call: TRBJ1-5
v_call: TRBV20-1
cdr3_nt: TGCGGACAGGGGAGTTATAGCAATCAGCCCCAGCATTTT
cdr3_aa: CGQGSYSNQPQHF

d_call: NA
clone_size: few
j_call: TRBJ2-5
v_call: TRBV7-3
cdr3_nt: TGTGCCAGCAGCTTAGCGGGGCCCCAAGAGACCCAGTACTTC
cdr3_aa: CASSLAGPQETQYF

d_call: TRBD1
clone_size: NA
j_call: TRBJ1-1
v_call: TRBV20-1
cdr3_nt: TGCAGTGCTTCCCAAGGGACAGGGCGGAGGAACACTGAAGCTTTCTTT
cdr3_aa: CSASQGTGRRNTEAFF

d_call: NA
clone_size: many
j_call: TRBJ2-4
v_call: TRBV12-3/TRBV12-4
cdr3_nt: TGTGCCAGCAGGGCTAGTTCTACAGCCAAAAACATTCAGTACTTC
cdr3_aa: CASRASSTAKNIQYF

d_call: TRBD2
clone_size: NA
j_call: TRBJ2-5
v_call: TRBV5-1
cdr3_nt: TGCGCCAGCAGCTTGGGGCCAACTAGCGGGGCCCAAGAGACCCAGTACTTC
cdr3_aa: CASSLGPTSGAQETQYF

d_call: NA
clone_size: many
j_call: TRBJ1-2
v_call: TRBV9
cdr3_nt: TGTGCCAGCAGCACGCCCCCTTATTATGGCTACACCTTC
cdr3_aa: CASSTPPYYGYTF

d_call: TRBD1
clone_size: few
j_call: TRBJ1-4
v_call: TRBV7-9
cdr3_nt: TGTGCCAGCAGCAACCGGGACAGGGGCCATGCAACTAATGAAAAACTGTTTTTT
cdr3_aa: CASSNRDRGHATNEKLFF

d_call: NA
clone_size: few
j_call: TRBJ2-1
v_call: TRBV20-1
cdr3_nt: TGCAGTGCCACCGGGACCAATTACAATGAGCAGTTCTTC
cdr3_aa: CSATGTNYNEQFF

d_call: TRBD2
clone_size: NA
j_call: TRBJ2-3
v_call: TRBV6-1
cdr3_nt: TGTGCCAGCGCTAAGGGAGCTAGCGGGGGTGGTATTGATACGCAGTATTTT
cdr3_aa: CASAKGASGGGIDTQYF

d_call: TRBD1
clone_size: many
j_call: TRBJ2-7
v_call: TRBV19
cdr3_nt: TGTGCCAGTAGTGTTCAGGGGGCTTTCTACGAGCAGTACTTC
cdr3_aa: CASSVQGAFYEQYF

d_call: NA
clone_size: NA
j_call: TRBJ1-6
v_call: TRBV11-2
cdr3_nt: TGTGCCAGCAGCTCGACAGCACTCTATAATTCACCCCTCCACTTT
cdr3_aa: CASSSTALYNSPLHF

d_call: TRBD2
clone_size: few
j_call: TRBJ2-3
v_call: TRBV6-5
cdr3_nt: TGTGCCAGCAGTTACCGACGGGGGGGCACAGATACGCAGTATTTT
cdr3_aa: CASSYRRGGTDTQYF

d_call: NA
clone_size: NA
j_call: TRBJ2-5
v_call: TRBV11-2
cdr3_nt: TGTGCCAGCAGCTCATATGGGACACTCCAAGAGACCCAGTACTTC
cdr3_aa: CASSSYGTLQETQYF

d_call: NA
clone_size: NA
j_call: TRBJ2-7
v_call: TRBV6-2/TRBV6-3
cdr3_nt: TGTGCCAGCAGGCCTTGGCAGGTTACCTACGAGCAGTACTTC
cdr3_aa: CASRPWQVTYEQYF

d_call: TRBD2
clone_size: once
j_call: TRBJ2-3
v_call: TRBV7-2
cdr3_nt: TGTGCCAGCAGCGCTCGACTAGCGGGGATAGATACGCAGTATTTT
cdr3_aa: CASSARLAGIDTQYF